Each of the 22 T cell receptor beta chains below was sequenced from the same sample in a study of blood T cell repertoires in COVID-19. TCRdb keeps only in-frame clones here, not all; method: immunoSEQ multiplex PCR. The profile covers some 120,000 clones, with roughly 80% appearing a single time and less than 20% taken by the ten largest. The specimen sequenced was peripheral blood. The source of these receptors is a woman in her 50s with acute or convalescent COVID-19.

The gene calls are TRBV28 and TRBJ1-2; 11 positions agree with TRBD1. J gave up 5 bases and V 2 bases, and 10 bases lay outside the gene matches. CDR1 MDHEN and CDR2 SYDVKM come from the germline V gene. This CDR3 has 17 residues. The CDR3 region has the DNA TGTGCCAGCAGTTTAGGGACAGGGGGGTCGGGGCTATATGGCTACACCTTC. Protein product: CASSLGTGGSGLYGYTF.

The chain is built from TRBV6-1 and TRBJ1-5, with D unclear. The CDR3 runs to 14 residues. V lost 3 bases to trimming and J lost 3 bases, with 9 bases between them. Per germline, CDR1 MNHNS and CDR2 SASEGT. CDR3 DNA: TGTGCCAGCAGTGAGTTTTCTAACAATCAGCCCCAGCATTTT. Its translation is CASSEFSNNQPQHF.

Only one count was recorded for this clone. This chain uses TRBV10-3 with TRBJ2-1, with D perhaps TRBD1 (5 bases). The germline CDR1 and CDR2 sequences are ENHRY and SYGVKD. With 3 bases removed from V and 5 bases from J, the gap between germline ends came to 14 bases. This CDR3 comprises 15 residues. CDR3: CAISDLGLGDNEQFF. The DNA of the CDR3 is TGTGCCATCAGTGACCTAGGTTTAGGGGACAATGAGCAGTTCTTC.

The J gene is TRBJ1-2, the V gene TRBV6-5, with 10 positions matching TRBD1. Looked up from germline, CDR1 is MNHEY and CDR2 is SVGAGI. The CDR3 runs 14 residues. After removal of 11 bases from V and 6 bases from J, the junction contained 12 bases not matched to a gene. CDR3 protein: CASSDRGHPNGYTF. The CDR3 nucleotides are TGTGCCTCCTCCGACAGGGGGCACCCCAATGGCTACACCTTC.

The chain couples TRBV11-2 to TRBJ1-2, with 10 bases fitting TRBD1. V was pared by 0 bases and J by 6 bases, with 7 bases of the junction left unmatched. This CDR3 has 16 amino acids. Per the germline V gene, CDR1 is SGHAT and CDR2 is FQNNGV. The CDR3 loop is CASSLETGGATNGYTF. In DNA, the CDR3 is TGTGCCAGCAGCTTAGAGACAGGGGGCGCGACAAATGGCTACACCTTC. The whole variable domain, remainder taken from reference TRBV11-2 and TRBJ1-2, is EAGVAQSPRYKIIEKRQSVAFWCNPISGHATLYWYQQILGQGPKLLIQFQNNGVVDDSQLPKDRFSAERLKGVDSTLKIQPAKLEDSAVYLCASSLETGGATNGYTFGSGTRLTVV.

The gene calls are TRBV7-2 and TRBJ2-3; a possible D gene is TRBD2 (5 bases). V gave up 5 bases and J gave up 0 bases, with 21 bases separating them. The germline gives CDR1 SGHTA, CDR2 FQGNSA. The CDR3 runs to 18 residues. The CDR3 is CASSPRSERTSSTDTQYF. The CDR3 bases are TGTGCCAGCAGCCCCCGATCCGAGCGGACCTCTAGCACAGATACGCAGTATTTT.

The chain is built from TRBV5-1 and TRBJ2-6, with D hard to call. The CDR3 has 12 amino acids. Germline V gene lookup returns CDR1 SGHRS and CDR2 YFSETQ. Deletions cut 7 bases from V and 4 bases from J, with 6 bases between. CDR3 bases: TGCGCCAGCGGCACGGGGGCCAACGTCCTGACTTTC. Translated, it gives CASGTGANVLTF.

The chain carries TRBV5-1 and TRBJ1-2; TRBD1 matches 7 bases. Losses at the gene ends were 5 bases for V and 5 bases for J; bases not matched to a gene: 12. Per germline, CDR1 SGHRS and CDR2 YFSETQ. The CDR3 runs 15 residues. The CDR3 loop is CASRDGGGAEYGYTF. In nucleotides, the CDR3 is TGCGCCAGCAGGGATGGAGGGGGCGCGGAATATGGCTACACCTTC.

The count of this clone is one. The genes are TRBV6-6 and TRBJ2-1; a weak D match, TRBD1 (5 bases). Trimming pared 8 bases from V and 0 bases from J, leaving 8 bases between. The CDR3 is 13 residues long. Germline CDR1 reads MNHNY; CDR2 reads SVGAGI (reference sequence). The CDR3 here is CASGASSYNEQFF. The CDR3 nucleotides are TGTGCCAGCGGGGCGAGCTCCTACAATGAGCAGTTCTTC.

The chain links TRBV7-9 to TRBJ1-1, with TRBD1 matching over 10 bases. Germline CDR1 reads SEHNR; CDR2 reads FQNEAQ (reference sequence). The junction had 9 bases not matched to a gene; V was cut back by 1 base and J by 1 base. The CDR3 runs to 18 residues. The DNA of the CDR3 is TGTGCCAGCAGCTTAGGATTAGGGACAGGGGCGACGAACACTGAAGCTTTCTTT. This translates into CASSLGLGTGATNTEAFF.

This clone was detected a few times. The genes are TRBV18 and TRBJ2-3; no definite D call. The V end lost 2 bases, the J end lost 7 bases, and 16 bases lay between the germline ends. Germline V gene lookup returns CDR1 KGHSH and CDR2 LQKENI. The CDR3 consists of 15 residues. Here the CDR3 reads CASSPEVRSRNTQYF. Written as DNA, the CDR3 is TGTGCCAGCTCACCAGAAGTGAGGAGTCGTAATACGCAGTATTTT.

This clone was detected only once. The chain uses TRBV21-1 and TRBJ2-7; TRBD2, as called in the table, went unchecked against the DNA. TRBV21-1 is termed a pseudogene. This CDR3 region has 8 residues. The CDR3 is CASSNLYF. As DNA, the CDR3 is TGTGCCAGCAGCAATCTGTACTTC.

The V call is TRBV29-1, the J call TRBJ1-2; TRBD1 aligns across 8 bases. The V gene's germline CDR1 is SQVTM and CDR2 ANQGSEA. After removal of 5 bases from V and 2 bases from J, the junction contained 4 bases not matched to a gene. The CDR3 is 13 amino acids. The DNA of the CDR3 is TGCAGCGTTACTAGACAGGGGAACTATGGCTACACCTTC. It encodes CSVTRQGNYGYTF.

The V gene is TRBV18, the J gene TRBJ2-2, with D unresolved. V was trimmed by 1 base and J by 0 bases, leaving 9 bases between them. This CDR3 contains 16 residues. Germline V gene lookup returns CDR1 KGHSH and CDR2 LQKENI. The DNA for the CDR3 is TGTGCCAGCTCACCACTTTCCAGGACGAACACCGGGGAGCTGTTTTTT. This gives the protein CASSPLSRTNTGELFF.

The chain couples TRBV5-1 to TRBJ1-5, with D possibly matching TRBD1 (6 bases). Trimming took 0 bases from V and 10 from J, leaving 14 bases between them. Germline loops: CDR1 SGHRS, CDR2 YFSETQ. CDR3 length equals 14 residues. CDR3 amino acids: CASSLEGGPHPQHF. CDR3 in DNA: TGCGCCAGCAGCTTGGAAGGGGGACCTCATCCCCAGCATTTT.

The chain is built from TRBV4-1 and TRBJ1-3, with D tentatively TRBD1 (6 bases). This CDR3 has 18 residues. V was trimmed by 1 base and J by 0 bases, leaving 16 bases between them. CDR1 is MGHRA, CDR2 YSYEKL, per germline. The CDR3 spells CASSQVPLRTVSGNTIYF. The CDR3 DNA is TGCGCCAGCAGCCAAGTTCCCCTGAGGACAGTCTCTGGAAACACCATATATTTT.

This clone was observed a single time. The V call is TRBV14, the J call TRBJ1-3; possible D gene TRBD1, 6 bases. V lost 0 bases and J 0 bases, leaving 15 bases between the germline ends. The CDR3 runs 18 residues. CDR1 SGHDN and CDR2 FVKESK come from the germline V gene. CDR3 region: CASSQDSGARFSGNTIYF. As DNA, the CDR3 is TGTGCCAGCAGCCAAGATTCAGGGGCCCGATTCTCTGGAAACACCATATATTTT.

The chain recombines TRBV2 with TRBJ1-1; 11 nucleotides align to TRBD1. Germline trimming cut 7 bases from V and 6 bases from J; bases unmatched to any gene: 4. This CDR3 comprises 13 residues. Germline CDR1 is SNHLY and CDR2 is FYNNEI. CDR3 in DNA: TGTGCCAGCATGGGACAGGGGGTCCCTGAAGCTTTCTTT. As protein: CASMGQGVPEAFF.

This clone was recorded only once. CDR3 amino acids: CATSRDRGLYNSPLHF. The CDR3 nucleotides are TGTGCCACCAGCAGAGATCGAGGACTCTATAATTCACCCCTCCACTTT. V is TRBV15 and J is TRBJ1-6; D not certain. The CDR3 is made up of 16 amino acids. V gave up 0 bases and J gave up 3 bases, with 9 bases separating them. Looked up from germline, CDR1 is LNHNV and CDR2 is YYDKDF (reference sequence).

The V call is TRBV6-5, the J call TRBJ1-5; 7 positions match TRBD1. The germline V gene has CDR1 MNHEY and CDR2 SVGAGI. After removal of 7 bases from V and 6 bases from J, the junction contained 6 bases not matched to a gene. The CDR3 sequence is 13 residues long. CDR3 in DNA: TGTGCCAGCAAACGACAGGGTACTCAGCCCCAGCATTTT. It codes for CASKRQGTQPQHF.

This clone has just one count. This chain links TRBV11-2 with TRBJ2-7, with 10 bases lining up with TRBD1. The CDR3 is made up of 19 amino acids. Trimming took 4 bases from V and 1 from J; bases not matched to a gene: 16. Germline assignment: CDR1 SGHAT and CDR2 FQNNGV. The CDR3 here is CASSSRPGQGSISSYEQYF. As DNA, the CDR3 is TGTGCCAGCAGCTCAAGACCGGGACAGGGGAGCATCTCGTCCTACGAGCAGTACTTC.

CDR3 region: CAWGTGDYEQYF. In nucleotides, the CDR3 is TGTGCCTGGGGCACAGGGGACTACGAGCAGTACTTC. The genes are TRBV30 and TRBJ2-7, with 7 bases aligning to TRBD1. Germline-derived CDR1 and CDR2 are GTSNPN and SVGIG (reference sequence). V lost 5 bases and J lost 3; bases outside the gene matches: 4. This CDR3 contains 12 residues.